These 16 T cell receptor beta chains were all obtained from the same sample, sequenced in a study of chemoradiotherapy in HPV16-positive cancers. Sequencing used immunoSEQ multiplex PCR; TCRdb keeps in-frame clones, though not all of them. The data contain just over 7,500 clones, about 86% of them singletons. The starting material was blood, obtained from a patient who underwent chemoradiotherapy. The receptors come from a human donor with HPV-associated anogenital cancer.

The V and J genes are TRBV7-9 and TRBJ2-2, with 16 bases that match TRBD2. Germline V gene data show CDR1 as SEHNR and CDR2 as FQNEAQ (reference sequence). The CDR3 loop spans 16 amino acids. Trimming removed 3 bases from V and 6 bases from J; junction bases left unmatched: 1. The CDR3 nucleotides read TGTGCCAGCAGCTTGGGACTAGCGGGGGGGCCCGGGGAGCTGTTTTTT. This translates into CASSLGLAGGPGELFF. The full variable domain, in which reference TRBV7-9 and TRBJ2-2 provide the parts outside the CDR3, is DTGVSQNPRHKITKRGQNVTFRCDPISEHNRLYWYRQTLGQGPEFLTYFQNEAQLEKSRLLSDRFSAERPKGSFSTLEIQRTEQGDSAMYLCASSLGLAGGPGELFFGEGSRLTVL.

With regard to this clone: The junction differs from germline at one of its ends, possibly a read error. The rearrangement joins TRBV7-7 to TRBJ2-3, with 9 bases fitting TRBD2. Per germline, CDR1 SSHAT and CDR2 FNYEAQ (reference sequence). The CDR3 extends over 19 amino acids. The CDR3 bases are TGTGCTAGCAGCTTGCTGGCCTCGGTACGCGGGGGGGTCACAGATACGCAGTATTTT. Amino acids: CASSLLASVRGGVTDTQYF.

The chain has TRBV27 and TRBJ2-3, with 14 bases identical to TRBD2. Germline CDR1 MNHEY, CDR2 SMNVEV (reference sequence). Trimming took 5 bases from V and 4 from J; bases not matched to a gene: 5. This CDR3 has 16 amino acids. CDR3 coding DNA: TGTGCCAGCAGTATCACGACTAGCGGGGGGGCAGATACGCAGTATTTT. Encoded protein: CASSITTSGGADTQYF.

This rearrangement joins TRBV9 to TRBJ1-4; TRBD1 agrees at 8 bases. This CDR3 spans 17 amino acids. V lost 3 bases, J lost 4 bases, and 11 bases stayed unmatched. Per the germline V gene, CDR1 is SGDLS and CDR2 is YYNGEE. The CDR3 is CASSDPQTGVFNEKLFF. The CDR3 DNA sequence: TGTGCCAGCAGCGACCCACAGACAGGGGTATTTAATGAAAAACTGTTTTTT.

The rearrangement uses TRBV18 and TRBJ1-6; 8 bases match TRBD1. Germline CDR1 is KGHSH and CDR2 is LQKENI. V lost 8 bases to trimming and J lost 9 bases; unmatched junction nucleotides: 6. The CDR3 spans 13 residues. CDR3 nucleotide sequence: TGTGCCAGCGGACAGGGCGGGGGTTCACCCCTCCACTTT. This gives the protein CASGQGGGSPLHF.

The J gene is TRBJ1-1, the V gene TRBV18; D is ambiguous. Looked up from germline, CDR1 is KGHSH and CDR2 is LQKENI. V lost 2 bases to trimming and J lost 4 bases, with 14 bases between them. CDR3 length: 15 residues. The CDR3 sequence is CASSPTGEGGTEAFF. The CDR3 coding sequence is TGTGCCAGCTCACCAACCGGGGAAGGCGGCACTGAAGCTTTCTTT.

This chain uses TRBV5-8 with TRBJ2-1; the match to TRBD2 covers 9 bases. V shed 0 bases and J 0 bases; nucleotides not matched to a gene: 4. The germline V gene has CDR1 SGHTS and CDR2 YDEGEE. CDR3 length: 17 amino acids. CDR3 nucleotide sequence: TGTGCCAGCAGCTTGGCTAGCGGGGTAAGCTCCTACAATGAGCAGTTCTTC. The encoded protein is CASSLASGVSSYNEQFF.

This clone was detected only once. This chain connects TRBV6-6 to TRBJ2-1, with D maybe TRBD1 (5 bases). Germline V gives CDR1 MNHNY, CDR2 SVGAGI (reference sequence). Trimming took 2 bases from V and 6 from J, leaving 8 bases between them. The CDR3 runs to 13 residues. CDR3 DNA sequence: TGTGCCAGCAGTTACCAGGGCAGCAATGAGCAGTTCTTC. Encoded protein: CASSYQGSNEQFF.

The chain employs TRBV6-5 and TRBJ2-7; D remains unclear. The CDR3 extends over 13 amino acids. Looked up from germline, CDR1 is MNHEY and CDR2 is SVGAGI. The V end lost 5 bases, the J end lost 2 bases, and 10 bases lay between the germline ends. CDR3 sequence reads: CASSRDPAYEQYF. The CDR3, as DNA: TGTGCCAGCAGTAGAGACCCCGCCTACGAGCAGTACTTC.

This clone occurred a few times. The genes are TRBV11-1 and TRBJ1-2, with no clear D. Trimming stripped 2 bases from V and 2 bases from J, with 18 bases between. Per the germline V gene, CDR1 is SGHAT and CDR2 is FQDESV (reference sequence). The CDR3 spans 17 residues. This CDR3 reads CASSLLRGEGPNYGYTF. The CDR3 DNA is TGTGCCAGCAGCTTATTACGCGGTGAGGGCCCCAACTATGGCTACACCTTC.

The CDR3 protein is CASSLSGIGYTF. In DNA form, the CDR3 reads TGTGCCAGCAGCTTAAGCGGTATTGGCTACACCTTC. The chain carries TRBV13 and TRBJ1-2; no clear D. V was trimmed by 2 bases and J by 7 bases, leaving 8 bases between them. CDR3 size: 12 residues. CDR1 and CDR2 (germline): PRHDT, FYEKMQ (reference sequence). The variable domain in full, completed from reference TRBV13 and TRBJ1-2, reads AAGVIQSPRHLIKEKRETATLKCYPIPRHDTVYWYQQGPGQDPQFLISFYEKMQSDKGSIPDRFSAQQFSDYHSELNMSSLELGDSALYFCASSLSGIGYTFGSGTRLTVV.

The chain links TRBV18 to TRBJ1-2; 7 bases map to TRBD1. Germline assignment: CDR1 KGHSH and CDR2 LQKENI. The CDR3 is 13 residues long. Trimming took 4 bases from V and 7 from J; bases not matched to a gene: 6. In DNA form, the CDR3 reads TGTGCCAGCTCACAAGACAGGGTGGTTGGCTACACCTTC. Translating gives CASSQDRVVGYTF.

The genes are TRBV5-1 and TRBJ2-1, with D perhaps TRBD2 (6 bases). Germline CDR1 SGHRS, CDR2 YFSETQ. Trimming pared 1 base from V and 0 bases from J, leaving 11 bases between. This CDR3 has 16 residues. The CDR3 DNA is TGCGCCAGCAGCTTGCTGCAGACTAGCTCCTACAATGAGCAGTTCTTC. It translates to CASSLLQTSSYNEQFF. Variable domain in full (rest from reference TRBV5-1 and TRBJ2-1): KAGVTQTPRYLIKTRGQQVTLSCSPISGHRSVSWYQQTPGQGLQFLFEYFSETQRNKGNFPGRFSGRQFSNSRSEMNVSTLELGDSALYLCASSLLQTSSYNEQFFGPGTRLTVL.

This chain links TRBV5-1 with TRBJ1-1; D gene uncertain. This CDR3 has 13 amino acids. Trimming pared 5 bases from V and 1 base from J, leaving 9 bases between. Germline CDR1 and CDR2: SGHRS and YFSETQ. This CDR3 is CASSPSTNTEAFF. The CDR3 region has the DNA TGCGCCAGCAGTCCCAGTACGAACACTGAAGCTTTCTTT.

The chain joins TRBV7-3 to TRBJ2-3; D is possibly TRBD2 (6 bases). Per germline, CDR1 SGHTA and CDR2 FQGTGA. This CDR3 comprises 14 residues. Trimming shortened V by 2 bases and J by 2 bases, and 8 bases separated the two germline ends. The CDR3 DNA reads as TGTGCCAGCAGCTTAGCGGGAACCACAGATACGCAGTATTTT. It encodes CASSLAGTTDTQYF.

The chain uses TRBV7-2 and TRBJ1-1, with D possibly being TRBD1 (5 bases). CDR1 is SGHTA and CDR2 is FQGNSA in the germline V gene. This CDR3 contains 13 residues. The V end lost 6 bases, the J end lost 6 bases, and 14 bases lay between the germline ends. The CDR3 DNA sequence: TGTGCCAGCAGTGAGTTCAGGGACTCTGAAGCTTTCTTT. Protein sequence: CASSEFRDSEAFF. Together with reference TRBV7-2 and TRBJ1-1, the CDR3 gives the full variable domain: GAGVSQSPSNKVTEKGKDVELRCDPISGHTALYWYRQSLGQGLEFLIYFQGNSAPDKSGLPSDRFSAERTGGSVSTLTIQRTQQEDSAVYLCASSEFRDSEAFFGQGTRLTVV.